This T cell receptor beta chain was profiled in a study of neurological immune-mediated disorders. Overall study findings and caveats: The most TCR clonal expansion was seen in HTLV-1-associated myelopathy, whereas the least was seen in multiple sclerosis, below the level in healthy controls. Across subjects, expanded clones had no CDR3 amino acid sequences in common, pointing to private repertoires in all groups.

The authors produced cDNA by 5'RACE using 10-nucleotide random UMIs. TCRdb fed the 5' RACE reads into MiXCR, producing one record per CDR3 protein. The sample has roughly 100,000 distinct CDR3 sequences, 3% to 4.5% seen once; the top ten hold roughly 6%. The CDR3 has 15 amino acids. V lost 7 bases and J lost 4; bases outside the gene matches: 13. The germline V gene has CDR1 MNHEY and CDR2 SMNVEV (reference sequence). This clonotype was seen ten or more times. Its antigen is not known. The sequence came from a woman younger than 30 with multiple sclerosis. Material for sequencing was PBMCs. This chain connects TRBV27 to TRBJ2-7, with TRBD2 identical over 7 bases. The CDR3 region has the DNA TGTGCCAGCAAAAAAGGGGCTAGCGGCACTTACGAGCAGTACTTC. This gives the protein CASKKGASGTYEQYF.